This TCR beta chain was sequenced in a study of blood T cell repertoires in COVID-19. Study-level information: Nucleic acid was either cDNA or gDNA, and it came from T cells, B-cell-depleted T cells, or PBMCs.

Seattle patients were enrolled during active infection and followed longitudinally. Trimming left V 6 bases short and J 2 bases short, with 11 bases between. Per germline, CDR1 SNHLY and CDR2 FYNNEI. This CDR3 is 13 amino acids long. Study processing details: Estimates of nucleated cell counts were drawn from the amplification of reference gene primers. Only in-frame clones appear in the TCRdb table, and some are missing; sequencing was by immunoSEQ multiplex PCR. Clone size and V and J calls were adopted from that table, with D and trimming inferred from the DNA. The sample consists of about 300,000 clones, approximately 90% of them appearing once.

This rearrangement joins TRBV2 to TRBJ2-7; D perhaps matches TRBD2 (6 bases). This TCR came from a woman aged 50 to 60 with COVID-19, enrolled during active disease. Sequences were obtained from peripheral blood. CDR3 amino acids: CASSPRGTYEQYF. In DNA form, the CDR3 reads TGTGCCAGCAGCCCACGGGGGACCTACGAGCAGTACTTC.